This TCR beta chain was found in a study of blood T cell repertoires in COVID-19. Study details: The samples span acute and convalescent COVID-19 from the United States, Italy and Spain.

This table comes from immunoSEQ multiplex PCR, and its TCRdb copy is limited to in-frame clones, with some not included. The sample lists about 160,000 clones, around 82% occurring once. The length of the CDR3 is 15 residues. Trimming pared 5 bases from V and 2 bases from J, leaving 12 bases between. The germline CDR1 and CDR2 sequences are SGHTA and FQGTGA. Specimen: peripheral blood. The V gene is TRBV7-3, the J gene TRBJ2-2, with D possibly being TRBD2 (5 bases). The receptor comes from a man aged 60 to 75 with active or convalescent COVID-19. Here the CDR3 reads CASSPGIPNTGELFF. CDR3 coding DNA: TGTGCCAGCAGCCCCGGGATACCTAACACCGGGGAGCTGTTTTTT.